A single sample gave rise to the 27 T cell receptor beta chains below, sequenced in a study of T cells after posttransplantation cyclophosphamide. TCRdb's table, derived via immunoSEQ multiplex PCR, lists solely in-frame clones and lacks some. The sample has fewer than 55,000 clones, roughly 94% seen once. Input material: PBMCs. The receptor set was obtained from a young woman in good health and a related stem cell transplant donor.

The CDR3 region has the DNA TGCAGCGTTGAAGAGCAGGGGACCTACGAGCAGTACTTC. Residues: CSVEEQGTYEQYF. J is TRBJ2-7 and V is TRBV29-1; D might be TRBD1 (6 bases). Germline CDR1 is SQVTM and CDR2 is ANQGSEA. The CDR3 runs to 13 residues. V dropped 0 bases and J dropped 2 bases, with 8 bases sitting between them.

The V call is TRBV10-3, the J call TRBJ1-1; TRBD1 aligns across 7 bases. CDR1 and CDR2 (germline): ENHRY, SYGVKD. Trimming cost V 10 bases and J 5 bases; bases outside gene matches: 10. The CDR3 spans 13 residues. CDR3 coding DNA: TGTGCCACCCGGACAGGATGGGAGACTGAAGCTTTCTTT. Translated, it gives CATRTGWETEAFF.

The chain has TRBV21-1 and TRBJ2-3; the DNA was not compared with TRBD1, the D call given in the table. TRBV21-1 is noted as a pseudogene. The CDR3 consists of 15 residues. The CDR3 coding sequence is TGTGCCAGCAGCAAAGCACACAGGGGTACAGATACGCAGTATTTT. It is translated as CASSKAHRGTDTQYF.

The rearrangement joins TRBV27 to TRBJ2-7; D is possibly TRBD1 (5 bases). CDR3 length: 14 residues. Germline V gene sequence: CDR1 MNHEY, CDR2 SMNVEV (reference sequence). V lost 4 bases to trimming and J lost 4 bases, with 14 bases between them. The CDR3 reads CASSWGVPRYEQYF. CDR3 coding DNA: TGTGCCAGCAGTTGGGGCGTTCCACGATACGAGCAGTACTTC.

The J gene is TRBJ1-1, the V gene TRBV19; unclear D gene. Looked up from germline, CDR1 is LNHDA and CDR2 is SQIVND (reference sequence). Trimming took off 3 bases at V and 3 bases at J, with 8 bases between the two ends. CDR3 length equals 13 residues. CDR3: CASSIFSDTEAFF. CDR3 DNA: TGTGCCAGTAGTATTTTTTCGGACACTGAAGCTTTCTTT.

In DNA, the CDR3 is TGTGCCAGCAGTTCCTACGACAGGGGGCAGGCAGATACGCAGTATTTT. It yields the protein CASSSYDRGQADTQYF. The chain uses TRBV6-5 and TRBJ2-3; 10 nucleotides agree with TRBD1. This CDR3 is 16 amino acids long. The V segment lost 4 bases and the J segment 4 bases; nucleotides outside the gene matches: 8. Per germline, CDR1 MNHEY and CDR2 SVGAGI.

This sequence joins TRBV19 and TRBJ1-5, with 8 bases fitting TRBD1. V was pared by 7 bases and J by 3 bases, with 8 bases of the junction left unmatched. Germline V gene lookup returns CDR1 LNHDA and CDR2 SQIVND (reference sequence). CDR3 length: 15 amino acids. CDR3 sequence reads: CASTSRTGPNQPQHF. In DNA, the CDR3 is TGTGCCAGTACCTCCAGGACAGGGCCCAATCAGCCCCAGCATTTT.

This clone is medium-sized by share. The chain carries TRBV10-2 and TRBJ1-4; possibly TRBD1 for D (5 bases). Trimming pared 5 bases from V and 10 bases from J, leaving 23 bases between. CDR1 and CDR2 (germline): WSHSY, SAAADI. The CDR3 length is 16 residues. The CDR3 region has the DNA TGCGCCAGCAGTCTCATACAGGTCAGGACCGGTGGAAAACTGTTTTTT. Its translation: CASSLIQVRTGGKLFF.

This chain uses TRBV20-1 with TRBJ1-2, with D perhaps TRBD1 (5 bases). Trimming stripped 3 bases from V and 12 bases from J, with 14 bases between. This CDR3 has 11 residues. Germline CDR1 and CDR2: DFQATT and SNEGSKA (reference sequence). Written as DNA, the CDR3 is TGCAGTGCTAGTCCCGGGTCAGGGCACACCTTC. Translating it yields CSASPGSGHTF.

This clone occurred a few times. The V call is TRBV5-1, the J call TRBJ2-2, with 10 bases lining up with TRBD1. CDR3 length: 17 residues. The J segment lost 2 bases and the V segment lost 2 bases, leaving 6 bases of the junction unmatched. Germline assignment: CDR1 SGHRS and CDR2 YFSETQ. Written as DNA, the CDR3 is TGCGCCAGCAGCTTCGGCGGGACAGGGGCAAACACCGGGGAGCTGTTTTTT. Amino acid sequence: CASSFGGTGANTGELFF.

This sequence joins TRBV4-1 and TRBJ1-2; 7 bases line up with TRBD1. The length of the CDR3 is 14 residues. Germline V gene data show CDR1 as MGHRA and CDR2 as YSYEKL. The V gene end was trimmed by 0 bases and the J gene end by 4 bases; junction bases not matched to a gene: 2. CDR3: CASSQDRGAYGYTF. CDR3 DNA: TGCGCCAGCAGCCAAGACAGGGGGGCCTATGGCTACACCTTC.

Regarding this clone: One end of the junction fails to match germline, which may point to a read error. This rearrangement joins TRBV2 to TRBJ2-5; no clear D gene. Germline V gene lookup returns CDR1 SNHLY and CDR2 FYNNEI. CDR3 length: 14 amino acids. As DNA, the CDR3 is TGTGCCAGCAGTGATCGCACGGGTCAAGAGACCCCGTACTTC. Its protein is CASSDRTGQETPYF.

This clone was observed a single time. The chain recombines TRBV5-6 with TRBJ1-2; 8 bases map to TRBD1. Germline V gene sequence: CDR1 SGHDT, CDR2 YYEEEE. The CDR3 contains 13 residues. V trimming: 4 bases; J trimming: 6 bases; junction bases outside the gene matches: 5. The CDR3 nucleotides read TGTGCCAGCAGCGATACAGGGGGAAATGGCTACACCTTC. Translated: CASSDTGGNGYTF.

The J gene is TRBJ1-5, the V gene TRBV2; D may be TRBD1 (5 bases). In germline, CDR1 is SNHLY, CDR2 FYNNEI. Trimming pared 4 bases from V and 2 bases from J, leaving 12 bases between. The CDR3 runs 15 residues. CDR3 nucleotides: TGTGCCAGCAGTGGTGGGACTGTGGGCAATCAGCCCCAGCATTTT. It codes for CASSGGTVGNQPQHF.

V usage is TRBV25-1 and J usage is TRBJ1-4, with D unclear. The germline CDR1 and CDR2 sequences are MGHDK and SYGVNS. The CDR3 runs 14 residues. The V gene lost 8 bases and the J gene lost 0 bases, with 10 bases spanning the gap. CDR3 sequence reads: CASGDHTTNEKLFF. The CDR3 DNA is TGTGCCAGCGGAGATCATACAACTAATGAAAAACTGTTTTTT.

This chain's CDR3 is CASSSDRFEETQYF. The CDR3, as DNA: TGCGCCAGCAGCAGCGACAGGTTCGAAGAGACCCAGTACTTC. This chain links TRBV5-1 with TRBJ2-5, with a tentative D call TRBD1 (6 bases). V gave up 4 bases and J gave up 3 bases, with 13 bases separating them. CDR3 size: 14 residues. Per the germline V gene, CDR1 is SGHRS and CDR2 is YFSETQ.

This clone has a handful of counts. The chain joins TRBV7-9 to TRBJ2-7; tentatively, D is TRBD1 (5 bases). V was shortened by 4 bases and J by 5 bases, with 21 bases between the two germline ends. Germline loops: CDR1 SEHNR, CDR2 FQNEAQ (reference sequence). The CDR3 length is 16 residues. The DNA for the CDR3 is TGTGCCAGCAGCTCCCCCGATATGTTCAGGGCCCACGAGCAGTACTTC. Translation gives CASSSPDMFRAHEQYF.

This clone appeared a single time. This chain joins TRBV27 and TRBJ1-2; D might be TRBD1 (5 bases). This CDR3 has 14 amino acids. Germline V CDR1 and CDR2: MNHEY, SMNVEV (reference sequence). V was pared by 3 bases and J by 4 bases, with 12 bases between. Here the CDR3 reads CASSLIGGSYGYTF. The CDR3, as DNA: TGTGCCAGCAGTTTGATCGGGGGAAGCTATGGCTACACCTTC.

The chain employs TRBV5-6 and TRBJ1-5, with D possibly matching TRBD1 (5 bases). Germline CDR1 reads SGHDT; CDR2 reads YYEEEE. Trimming left V 0 bases short and J 4 bases short, with 8 bases between. CDR3 length equals 14 residues. CDR3 sequence: CASSLAGGNQPQHF. The CDR3 DNA reads as TGTGCCAGCAGCTTGGCCGGGGGTAATCAGCCCCAGCATTTT.

CDR3: CASSLAGGVDQPQHF. As DNA, the CDR3 is TGTGCCAGCAGCTTAGCCGGGGGGGTCGATCAGCCCCAGCATTTT. V gene TRBV7-9 combines with J gene TRBJ1-5; tentative D call: TRBD1 (5 bases). Trimming shortened V by 0 bases and J by 5 bases, and 11 bases separated the two germline ends. The CDR3 covers 15 residues. CDR1 SEHNR and CDR2 FQNEAQ come from the germline V gene (reference sequence).

The V and J genes are TRBV6-6 and TRBJ1-6, with no clear D. Germline assignment: CDR1 MNHNY and CDR2 SVGAGI (reference sequence). V lost 0 bases and J lost 10, with 7 bases in between. This CDR3 comprises 13 residues. The CDR3: CASSYSSLSPLHF. The CDR3 nucleotides are TGTGCCAGCAGTTACTCGAGTCTCTCACCCCTCCACTTT.

The rearrangement joins TRBV18 to TRBJ1-2, with 7 bases lining up with TRBD1. The CDR3 contains 14 residues. Germline assignment: CDR1 KGHSH and CDR2 LQKENI. Trimming at V came to 3 bases and at J to 4 bases, leaving 5 bases not matched to a gene. The CDR3 coding sequence is TGTGCCAGCTCACCCGCAGGGGGTAGCTATGGCTACACCTTC. As protein: CASSPAGGSYGYTF.

The J gene is TRBJ2-2, the V gene TRBV11-3; D perhaps matches TRBD2 (5 bases). This CDR3 contains 16 residues. CDR1 is SGHNT and CDR2 is YENEEA in the germline V gene. V lost 5 bases, J lost 3 bases, and 16 bases lay in between. For the CDR3, the DNA is TGTGCCAGCAGCCCCACCGGGGAAAAGGACACCGGGGAGCTGTTTTTT. Its translation: CASSPTGEKDTGELFF.

The chain links TRBV6-5 to TRBJ2-2, with 8 bases aligning to TRBD2. Per the germline V gene, CDR1 is MNHEY and CDR2 is SVGAGI. V lost 7 bases to trimming and J lost 3 bases; unmatched junction nucleotides: 7. The CDR3 runs to 15 residues. CDR3 sequence (DNA): TGTGCCAGCACCCGACTACTAGCGGACACCGGGGAGCTGTTTTTT. This encodes CASTRLLADTGELFF.

This clone was observed once. This rearrangement joins TRBV25-1 to TRBJ1-6; D remains unclear. With 7 bases removed from V and 7 bases from J, the gap between germline ends came to 8 bases. Germline values: CDR1 MGHDK, CDR2 SYGVNS. The CDR3 spans 12 residues. CDR3 nucleotide sequence: TGTGCCAGCACCCCCGGGAATTCACCCCTCCACTTT. It translates to CASTPGNSPLHF.

The chain employs TRBV7-2 and TRBJ1-5; 8 bases map to TRBD1. Trimming cost V 1 base and J 4 bases; bases outside gene matches: 15. Germline-derived CDR1 and CDR2 are SGHTA and FQGNSA. The CDR3 runs 19 residues. The CDR3 coding sequence is TGTGCCAGCAGCTTAGGGACAGGGCGGGGGTTAAGGGTTAATCAGCCCCAGCATTTT. Its protein is CASSLGTGRGLRVNQPQHF.

The genes are TRBV4-3 and TRBJ2-1; D not certain. The CDR3 is 13 residues long. V was trimmed by 0 bases and J by 10 bases, leaving 10 bases between them. Per germline, CDR1 LGHNA and CDR2 YSLEER. CDR3 bases: TGCGCCAGCAGCCAAGATATAGTGGTAGAGCAGTTCTTC. The encoded protein is CASSQDIVVEQFF.